This T cell receptor beta chain is from a study of blood T cell repertoires in COVID-19. Only a few counts were recorded for this clone. Only in-frame clones appear in the TCRdb table, and some are missing; sequencing was by immunoSEQ multiplex PCR. This table holds some 40,000 clones, approximately 90% found once. Trimming pared 11 bases from V and 5 bases from J, leaving 22 bases between. CDR1 is MGHRA and CDR2 is YSYEKL in the germline V gene. The CDR3 has 15 residues. The sequenced sample was peripheral blood. The origin of this receptor is a man in his fifties or sixties with active COVID-19. The chain couples TRBV4-1 to TRBJ2-1, with D possibly being TRBD2 (6 bases). The CDR3 here is CAAGTYPRGHNEQFF. CDR3 in DNA: TGCGCCGCTGGGACTTACCCTAGGGGCCACAATGAGCAGTTCTTC.